This T cell receptor (beta chain) came from a study of beta chain features in type 1 diabetes. Study results and caveats: All four CD4+ subsets from Type 1 diabetes patients carried moderately but significantly shorter TCRB CDR3s. Overrepresentation of cells with high TCR expression could result from cDNA sequencing. There were fewer insertions and more deletions at the VDJ junctions of type 1 diabetes patients.

Germline-derived CDR1 and CDR2 are KGHSH and LQKENI. V was pared by 0 bases and J by 0 bases, with 12 bases between. The CDR3 contains 16 residues. Sorted populations all had greater than 95% purity. Expressed TCRB transcripts were sequenced because the entire RNA isolate underwent reverse transcription. Profiling relied on immunoSEQ multiplex PCR, and the TCRdb table lists in-frame clones only, not all of them. This sample has some 44,000 clones, with about half found just once. This clone was picked up a small number of times. Antigen: not known. The sequencing sample was made of stem cell memory CD4+ T cells from blood. The receptor was isolated from a woman younger than 45 in good health. This chain joins TRBV18 and TRBJ2-7, with D hard to call. In DNA form, the CDR3 reads TGTGCCAGCTCACCACCGTCCGGAGCGAGCTCCTACGAGCAGTACTTC. This codes for CASSPPSGASSYEQYF.